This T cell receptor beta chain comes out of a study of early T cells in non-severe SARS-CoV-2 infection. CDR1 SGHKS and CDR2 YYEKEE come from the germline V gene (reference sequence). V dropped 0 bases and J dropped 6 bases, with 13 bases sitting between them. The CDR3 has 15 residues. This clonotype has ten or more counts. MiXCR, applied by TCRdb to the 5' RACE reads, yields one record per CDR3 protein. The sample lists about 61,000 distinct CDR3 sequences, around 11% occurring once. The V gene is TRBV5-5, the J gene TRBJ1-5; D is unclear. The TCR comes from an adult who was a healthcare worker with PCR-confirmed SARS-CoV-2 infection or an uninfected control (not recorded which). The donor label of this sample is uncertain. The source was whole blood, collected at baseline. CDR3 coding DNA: TGTGCCAGCAGCTTGGCTGTTACCTCCGGTCAGCCCCAGCATTTT. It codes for CASSLAVTSGQPQHF. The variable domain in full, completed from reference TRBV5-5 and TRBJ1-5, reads DAGVTQSPTHLIKTRGQQVTLRCSPISGHKSVSWYQQVLGQGPQFIFQYYEKEERGRGNFPDRFSARQFPNYSSELNVNALLLGDSALYLCASSLAVTSGQPQHFGDGTRLSIL.